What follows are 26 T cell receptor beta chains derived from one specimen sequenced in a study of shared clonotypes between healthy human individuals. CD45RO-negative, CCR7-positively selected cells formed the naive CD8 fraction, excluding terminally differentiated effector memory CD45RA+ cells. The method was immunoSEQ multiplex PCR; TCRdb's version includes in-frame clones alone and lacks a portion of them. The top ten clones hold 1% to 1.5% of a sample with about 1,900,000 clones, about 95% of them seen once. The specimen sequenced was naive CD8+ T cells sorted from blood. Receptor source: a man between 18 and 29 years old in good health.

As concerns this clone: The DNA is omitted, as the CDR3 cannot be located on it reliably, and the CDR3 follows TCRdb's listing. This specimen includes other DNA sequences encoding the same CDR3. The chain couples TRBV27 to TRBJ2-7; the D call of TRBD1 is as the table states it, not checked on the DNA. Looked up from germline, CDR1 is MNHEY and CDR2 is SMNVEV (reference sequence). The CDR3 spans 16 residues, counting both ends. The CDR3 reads CASSSSTGELSYEQYF.

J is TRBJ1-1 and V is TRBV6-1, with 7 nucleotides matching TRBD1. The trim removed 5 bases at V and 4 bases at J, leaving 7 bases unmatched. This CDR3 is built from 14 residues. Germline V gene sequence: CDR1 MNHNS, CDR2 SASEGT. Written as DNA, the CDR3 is TGTGCCAGCAGTTTTACGGGACAGTCCACTGAAGCTTTCTTT. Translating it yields CASSFTGQSTEAFF.

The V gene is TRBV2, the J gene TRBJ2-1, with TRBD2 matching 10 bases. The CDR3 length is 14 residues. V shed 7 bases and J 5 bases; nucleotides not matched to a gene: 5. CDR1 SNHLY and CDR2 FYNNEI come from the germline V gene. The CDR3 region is CASILAGVDNEQFF. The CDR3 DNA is TGTGCCAGCATCCTAGCGGGGGTTGACAATGAGCAGTTCTTC.

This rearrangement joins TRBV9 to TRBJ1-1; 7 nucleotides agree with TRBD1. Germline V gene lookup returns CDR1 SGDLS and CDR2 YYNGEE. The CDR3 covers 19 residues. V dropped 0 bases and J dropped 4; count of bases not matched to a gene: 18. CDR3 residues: CASSVEEILGQERVTEAFF. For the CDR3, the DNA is TGTGCCAGCAGCGTAGAGGAAATCCTTGGACAGGAGAGAGTCACTGAAGCTTTCTTT.

The chain's CDR3 is CASSQATPAEEGTDTQYF. The CDR3 DNA reads TGCGCCAGCAGCCAAGCCACTCCAGCGGAAGAAGGCACAGATACGCAGTATTTT. This rearrangement joins TRBV4-1 to TRBJ2-3, with D possibly being TRBD2 (5 bases). V dropped 1 base and J dropped 1 base, with 18 bases sitting between them. Germline V lookup: CDR1 MGHRA, CDR2 YSYEKL. The CDR3 runs to 18 residues.

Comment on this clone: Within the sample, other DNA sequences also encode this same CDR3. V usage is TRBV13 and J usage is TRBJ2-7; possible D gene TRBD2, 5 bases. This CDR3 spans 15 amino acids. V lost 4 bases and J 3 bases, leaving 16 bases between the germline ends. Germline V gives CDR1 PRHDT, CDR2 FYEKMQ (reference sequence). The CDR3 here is CASSSPGGGVYEQYF. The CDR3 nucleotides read TGTGCCAGCAGCTCCCCTGGCGGAGGAGTCTACGAGCAGTACTTC.

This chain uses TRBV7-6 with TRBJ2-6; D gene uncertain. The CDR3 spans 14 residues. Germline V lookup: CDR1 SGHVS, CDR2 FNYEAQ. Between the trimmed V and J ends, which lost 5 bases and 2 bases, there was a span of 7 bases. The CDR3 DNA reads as TGTGCCAGCAGCCCCGGGCCTGGGGCCAACGTCCTGACTTTC. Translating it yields CASSPGPGANVLTF. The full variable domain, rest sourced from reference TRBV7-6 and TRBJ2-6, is GAGVSQSPRYKVTKRGQDVALRCDPISGHVSLYWYRQALGQGPEFLTYFNYEAQQDKSGLPNDRFSAERPEGSISTLTIQRTEQRDSAMYRCASSPGPGANVLTFGAGSRLTVL.

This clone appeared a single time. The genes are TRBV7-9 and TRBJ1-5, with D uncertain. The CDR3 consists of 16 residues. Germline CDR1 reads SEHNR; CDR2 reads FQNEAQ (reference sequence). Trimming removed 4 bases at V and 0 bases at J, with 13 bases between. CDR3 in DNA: TGTGCCAGCAGCTCGGATGTTGAGCGTAGCAATCAGCCCCAGCATTTT. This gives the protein CASSSDVERSNQPQHF.

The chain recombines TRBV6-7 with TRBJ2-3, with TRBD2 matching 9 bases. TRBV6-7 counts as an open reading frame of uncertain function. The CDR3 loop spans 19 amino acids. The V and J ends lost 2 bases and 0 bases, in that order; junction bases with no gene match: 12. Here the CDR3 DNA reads TGTGCCAGCAGTTACACACACCCCGCTAGCGGGGACAGCACAGATACGCAGTATTTT. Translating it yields CASSYTHPASGDSTDTQYF.

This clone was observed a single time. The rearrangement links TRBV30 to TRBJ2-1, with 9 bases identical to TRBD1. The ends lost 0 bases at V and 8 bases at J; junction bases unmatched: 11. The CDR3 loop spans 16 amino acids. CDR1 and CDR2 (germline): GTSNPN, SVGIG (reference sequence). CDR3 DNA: TGTGCCTGGAGTGTAATGTCGGGACAGGGAATTGATGAGCAGTTCTTC. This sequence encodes CAWSVMSGQGIDEQFF.

In nucleotides, the CDR3 is TGCGCCAGCAGCGCTCCAGGAGGCACTGAAGCTTTCTTT. It is translated as CASSAPGGTEAFF. V usage is TRBV5-1 and J usage is TRBJ1-1; D gene ambiguous. The V end lost 4 bases, the J end lost 4 bases, and 11 bases lay between the germline ends. This CDR3 contains 13 residues. Germline V gene data show CDR1 as SGHRS and CDR2 as YFSETQ.

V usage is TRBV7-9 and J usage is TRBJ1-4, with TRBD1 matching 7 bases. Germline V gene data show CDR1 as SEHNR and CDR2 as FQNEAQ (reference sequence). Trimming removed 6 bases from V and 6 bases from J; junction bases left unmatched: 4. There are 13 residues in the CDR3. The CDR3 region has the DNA TGTGCCAGCAGGGAAGGGACAGATGAAAAACTGTTTTTT. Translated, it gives CASREGTDEKLFF.

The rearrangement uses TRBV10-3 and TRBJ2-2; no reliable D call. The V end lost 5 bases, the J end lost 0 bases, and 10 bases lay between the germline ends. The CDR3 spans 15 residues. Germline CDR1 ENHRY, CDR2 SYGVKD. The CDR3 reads CAISTAGPNTGELFF. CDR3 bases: TGTGCCATCAGTACGGCAGGCCCGAACACCGGGGAGCTGTTTTTT.

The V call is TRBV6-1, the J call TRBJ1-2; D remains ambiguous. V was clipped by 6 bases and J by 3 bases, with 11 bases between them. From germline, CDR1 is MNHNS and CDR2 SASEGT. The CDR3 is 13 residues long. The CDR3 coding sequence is TGTGCCAGCAGCACGGACCAATACTATGGCTACACCTTC. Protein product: CASSTDQYYGYTF.

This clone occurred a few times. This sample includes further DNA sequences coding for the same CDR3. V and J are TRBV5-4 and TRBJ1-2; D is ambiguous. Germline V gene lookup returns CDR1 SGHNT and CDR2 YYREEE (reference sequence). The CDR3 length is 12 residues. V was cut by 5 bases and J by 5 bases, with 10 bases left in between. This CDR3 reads CASSPGGYGYTF. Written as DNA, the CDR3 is TGTGCCAGCAGTCCGGGCGGTTATGGCTACACCTTC.

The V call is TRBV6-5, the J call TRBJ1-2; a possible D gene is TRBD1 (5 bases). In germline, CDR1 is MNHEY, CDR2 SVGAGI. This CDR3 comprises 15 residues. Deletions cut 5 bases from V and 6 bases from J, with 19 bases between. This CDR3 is CASSIQAGIANGYTF. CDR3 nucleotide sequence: TGTGCCAGCAGTATACAGGCGGGCATAGCAAATGGCTACACCTTC.

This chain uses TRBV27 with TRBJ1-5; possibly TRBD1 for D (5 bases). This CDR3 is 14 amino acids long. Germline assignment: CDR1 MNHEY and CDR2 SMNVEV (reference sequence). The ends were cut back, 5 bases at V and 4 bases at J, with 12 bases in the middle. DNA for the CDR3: TGTGCCAGCAGTGCCACAGGATCGAATCAGCCCCAGCATTTT. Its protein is CASSATGSNQPQHF.

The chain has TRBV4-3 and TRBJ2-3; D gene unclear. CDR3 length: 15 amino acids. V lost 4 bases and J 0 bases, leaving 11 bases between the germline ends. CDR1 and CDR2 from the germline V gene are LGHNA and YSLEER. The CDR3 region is CASSLSYSSTDTQYF. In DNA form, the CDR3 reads TGCGCCAGCAGCCTGAGTTATTCTAGCACAGATACGCAGTATTTT.

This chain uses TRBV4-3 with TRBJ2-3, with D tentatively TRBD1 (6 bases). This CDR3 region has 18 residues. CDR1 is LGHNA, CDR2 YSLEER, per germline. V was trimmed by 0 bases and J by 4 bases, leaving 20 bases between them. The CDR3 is CASSQDPGAGSGADTQYF. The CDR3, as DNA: TGCGCCAGCAGCCAAGATCCAGGGGCGGGCAGCGGCGCAGATACGCAGTATTTT.

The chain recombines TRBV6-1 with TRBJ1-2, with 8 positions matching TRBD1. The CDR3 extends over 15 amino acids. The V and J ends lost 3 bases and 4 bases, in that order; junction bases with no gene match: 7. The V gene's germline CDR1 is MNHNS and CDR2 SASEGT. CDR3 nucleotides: TGTGCCAGCAGTGACGGGACAGGATCGGGCTATGGCTACACCTTC. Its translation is CASSDGTGSGYGYTF.

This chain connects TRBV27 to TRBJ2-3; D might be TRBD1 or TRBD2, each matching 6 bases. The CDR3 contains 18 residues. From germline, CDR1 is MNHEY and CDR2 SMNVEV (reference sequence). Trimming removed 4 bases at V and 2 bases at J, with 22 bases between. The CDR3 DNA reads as TGTGCCAGCAGTTCAGGGACTGGGGGCGCATTAGTCACAGATACGCAGTATTTT. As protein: CASSSGTGGALVTDTQYF.

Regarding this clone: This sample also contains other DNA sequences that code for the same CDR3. The CDR3 sequence: CASSLDPGPNTEAFF. The CDR3 nucleotides are TGTGCCAGCAGCTTAGATCCAGGTCCGAACACTGAAGCTTTCTTT. J is TRBJ1-1 and V is TRBV11-2; D gene ambiguous. V lost 0 bases to trimming and J lost 1 base, with 9 bases between them. This CDR3 has 15 residues. The germline gives CDR1 SGHAT, CDR2 FQNNGV.

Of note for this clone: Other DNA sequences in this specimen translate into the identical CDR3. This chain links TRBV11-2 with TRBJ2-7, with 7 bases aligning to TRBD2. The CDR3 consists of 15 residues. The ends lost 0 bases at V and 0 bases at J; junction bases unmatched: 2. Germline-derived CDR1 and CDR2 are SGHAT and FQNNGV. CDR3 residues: CASSLDRGSSYEQYF. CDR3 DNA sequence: TGTGCCAGCAGCTTAGATCGCGGGAGCTCCTACGAGCAGTACTTC.

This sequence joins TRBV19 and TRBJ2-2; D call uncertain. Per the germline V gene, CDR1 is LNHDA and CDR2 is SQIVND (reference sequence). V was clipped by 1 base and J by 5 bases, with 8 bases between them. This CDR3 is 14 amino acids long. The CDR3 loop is CASSIGPGTGELFF. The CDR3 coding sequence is TGTGCCAGTAGTATAGGCCCCGGGACCGGGGAGCTGTTTTTT.

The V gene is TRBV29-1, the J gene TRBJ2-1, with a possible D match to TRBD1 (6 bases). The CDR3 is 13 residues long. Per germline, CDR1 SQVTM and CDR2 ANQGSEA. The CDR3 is CICEEDSYNEQFF. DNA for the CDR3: TGCATCTGTGAGGAGGACAGTTACAATGAGCAGTTCTTC.

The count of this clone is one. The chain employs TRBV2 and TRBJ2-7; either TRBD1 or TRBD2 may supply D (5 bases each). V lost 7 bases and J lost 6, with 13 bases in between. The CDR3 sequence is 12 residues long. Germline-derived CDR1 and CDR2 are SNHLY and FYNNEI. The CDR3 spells CASKGREIEQYF. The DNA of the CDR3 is TGTGCCAGCAAGGGCAGGGAGATCGAGCAGTACTTC.